This T cell receptor (beta chain) was obtained from a study of regulatory and conventional T cells in RAG deficiency. CDR1 SGHRS and CDR2 YFSETQ come from the germline V gene. Trimming cost V 3 bases and J 3 bases, with 12 bases left between them. CDR3 length equals 15 residues. The table came from immunoSEQ multiplex PCR; TCRdb's copy has only in-frame clones and leaves some out. The data show roughly 32,000 clones, with about 91% seen just once and roughly 15% held by the top ten. Only one count was recorded for this clone. These sequences were also reported in another study, on regulatory T cells. That source reports: The PCR used 52 TRBV and 13 TRBJ primers. In patients, unique TRB V-J pairs were restricted and V/J usage skewed, especially in Tregs.

The specimen was CD8+ T cells sorted from blood. This TCR came from a human donor in good health. The chain has TRBV5-1 and TRBJ1-4; possible D gene TRBD1, 6 bases. CDR3 sequence: CASSSRDTANEKLFF. CDR3 coding DNA: TGCGCCAGCAGCTCCCGGGACACAGCTAATGAAAAACTGTTTTTT.